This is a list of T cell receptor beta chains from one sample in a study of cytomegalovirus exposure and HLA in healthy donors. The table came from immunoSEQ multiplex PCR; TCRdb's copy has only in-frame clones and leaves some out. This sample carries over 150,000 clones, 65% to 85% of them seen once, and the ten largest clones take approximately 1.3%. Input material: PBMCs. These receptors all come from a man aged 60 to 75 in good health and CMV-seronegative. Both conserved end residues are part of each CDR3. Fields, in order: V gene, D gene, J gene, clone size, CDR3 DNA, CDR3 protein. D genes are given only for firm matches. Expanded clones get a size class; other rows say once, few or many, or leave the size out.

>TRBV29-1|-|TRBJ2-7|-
TGCAGCGTAGGTCGTGGGGGGAACGAGCAGTACTTC
CSVGRGGNEQYF
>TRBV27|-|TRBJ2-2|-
TGTGCCAGCACTTCTCTCGTGACCGGGGAGCTGTTTTTT
CASTSLVTGELFF
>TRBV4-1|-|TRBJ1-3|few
TGCGCCAGCAGCCAACCCTACAAGCGTGGAAACACCATATATTTT
CASSQPYKRGNTIYF
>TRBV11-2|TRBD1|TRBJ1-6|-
TGTGCCAGCACCCAAAGGGGGCTCGGTTCACCCCTCCACTTT
CASTQRGLGSPLHF
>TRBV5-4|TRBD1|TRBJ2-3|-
TGTGCCAGCAGCTTGGGACAGGGTATGGCAGATACGCAGTATTTT
CASSLGQGMADTQYF
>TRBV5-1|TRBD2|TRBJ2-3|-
TGCGCCAGCAGCCCAGGTAGCGGGGGGTTCACAGATACGCAGTATTTT
CASSPGSGGFTDTQYF
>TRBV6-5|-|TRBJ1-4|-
TGTGCCAGCAGTTACACGGGATATGAAAAACTGTTTTTT
CASSYTGYEKLFF
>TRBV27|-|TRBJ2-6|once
TGTGCCAGCAGTCTTAAGGGGTATGGGGCCAACGTCCTGACTTTC
CASSLKGYGANVLTF
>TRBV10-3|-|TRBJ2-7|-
TGTGCCATCAGTGAGCCTTCTTTAAGGGGCCACGAGCAGTACTTC
CAISEPSLRGHEQYF
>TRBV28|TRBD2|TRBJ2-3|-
TGTGCCAGCAGTTTATGGGTAGCGGGGAGAACAGATACGCAGTATTTT
CASSLWVAGRTDTQYF
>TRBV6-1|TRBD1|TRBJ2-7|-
TGTGCCAGCAGTGAAGGGGTGACAGGGGGAAGGTACGAGCAGTACTTC
CASSEGVTGGRYEQYF
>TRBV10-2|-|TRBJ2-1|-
TGCGCCAGCAGACCAGCAGGATTGGAAGATGAGCAGTTCTTC
CASRPAGLEDEQFF
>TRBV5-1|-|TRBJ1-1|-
TGCGCCAGCAGCACCGGGACAACAAACACTGAAGCTTTCTTT
CASSTGTTNTEAFF
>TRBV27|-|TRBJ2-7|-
TGTGCCAGCAGTCCCATAAGGAGCGGCTTTTCCTACGAGCAGTACTTC
CASSPIRSGFSYEQYF
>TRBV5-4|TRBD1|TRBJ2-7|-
TGTGCCAGCAGCTTGGAACCGGGACAGCTTTCCTACGAGCAGTACTTC
CASSLEPGQLSYEQYF
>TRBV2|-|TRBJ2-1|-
TGTGCCAGCATTGCGGACAATGAGCAGTTCTTC
CASIADNEQFF
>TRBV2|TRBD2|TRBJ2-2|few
TGTGCCAGCAGTCAACTAGCGGGGGTGAGCACCGGGGAGCTGTTTTTT
CASSQLAGVSTGELFF
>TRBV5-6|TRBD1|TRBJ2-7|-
TGTGCCAGCAGCCCGGGACAGGGAGGGGGCGAGCAGTACTTC
CASSPGQGGGEQYF
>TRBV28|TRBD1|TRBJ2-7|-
TGTGCCAGCAGTTTATACCGGGACAGGACCGACTACGAGCAGTACTTC
CASSLYRDRTDYEQYF
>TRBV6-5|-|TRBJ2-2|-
TGTGCCAGCAGTTACGGGGGGGCGTCCGGGGAGCTGTTTTTT
CASSYGGASGELFF
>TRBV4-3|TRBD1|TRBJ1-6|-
TGCGCCAGCTCGGACAGGGCATTCTCACCCCTCCACTTT
CASSDRAFSPLHF
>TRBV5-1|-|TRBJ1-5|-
TGCGCCAGCAGCTCCAGGGGTGGAGCGGATCAGCCCCAGCATTTT
CASSSRGGADQPQHF
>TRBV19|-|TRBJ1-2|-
TGTGCCAGTAGTATCCAAAGCCAAACCGGACAGCAAAAAAACTATGGCTACACCTTC
CASSIQSQTGQQKNYGYTF
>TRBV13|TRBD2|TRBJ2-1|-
TGTGCCAGCAGCCCTACTAGCGTCGAAGGCAATGAGCAGTTCTTC
CASSPTSVEGNEQFF
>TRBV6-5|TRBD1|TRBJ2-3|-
TGTGCCAGCAGTTACGGAACAGGGGGCATAACAGATACGCAGTATTTT
CASSYGTGGITDTQYF
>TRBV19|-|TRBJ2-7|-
TGTGCCAGTAGTGACCAACAGGGTAACTACGAGCAGTACTTC
CASSDQQGNYEQYF
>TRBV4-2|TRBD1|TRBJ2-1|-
TGTGCCAGCAGCCAAGGGGGACAGATTTATAACTACAATGAGCAGTTCTTC
CASSQGGQIYNYNEQFF
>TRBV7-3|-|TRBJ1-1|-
TGTGCCAGCAGCTTAAAGGGGTACACTGAAGCTTTCTTT
CASSLKGYTEAFF
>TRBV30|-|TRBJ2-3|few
TGTGCCTGGAGTGTAGGGGGGGGCTCAGATACGCAGTATTTT
CAWSVGGGSDTQYF
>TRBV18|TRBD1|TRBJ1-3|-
TGTGCCAGCTCAGAAGGGACAGCCTTTTCTGGAAACACCATATATTTT
CASSEGTAFSGNTIYF
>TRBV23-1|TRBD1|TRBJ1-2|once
TGCGCCAGCAGTCAAACCGTAGACAGGGTGGGAAGGGACTATGGCTACACCTTC
CASSQTVDRVGRDYGYTF
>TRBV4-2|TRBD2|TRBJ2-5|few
TGTGCCAGCAGCCAAGGTCGGGCTAGCGGGGGGCAAGGTGAGACCCAGTACTTC
CASSQGRASGGQGETQYF
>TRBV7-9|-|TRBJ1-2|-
TGTGCCAGCAGCTCAACCGGGAGGACTAACTATGGCTACACCTTC
CASSSTGRTNYGYTF
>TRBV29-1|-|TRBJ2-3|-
TGCAGCGGACGGGACACAGATACGCAGTATTTT
CSGRDTDTQYF
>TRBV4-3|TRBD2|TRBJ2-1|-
TGCGCCAGCAGCCAAGCGGTGCAGACTAGCGGGCCAGGAGCGATCTTCTTC
CASSQAVQTSGPGAIFF
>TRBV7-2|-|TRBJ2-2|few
TGTGCCAGCAGCCACCCGGGGGGCTGGACCGGGGAGCTGTTTTTT
CASSHPGGWTGELFF
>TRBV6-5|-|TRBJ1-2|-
TGTGCCAGCAGTTACTCAGGGGTCCCCTTTGGTGGCTACACCTTC
CASSYSGVPFGGYTF
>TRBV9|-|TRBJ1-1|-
TGTGCCAGCAGCGTGCAGGTAGAGAACACTGAAGCTTTCTTT
CASSVQVENTEAFF
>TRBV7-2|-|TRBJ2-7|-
TGTGCCAGCAGCCTAAGTACAGGCTCCTACGAGCAGTACTTC
CASSLSTGSYEQYF
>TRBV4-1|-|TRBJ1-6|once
TGCGCCAGCAGCCCCTATCTTGGTGGTGGTTATAATTCACCCCTCCACTTT
CASSPYLGGGYNSPLHF